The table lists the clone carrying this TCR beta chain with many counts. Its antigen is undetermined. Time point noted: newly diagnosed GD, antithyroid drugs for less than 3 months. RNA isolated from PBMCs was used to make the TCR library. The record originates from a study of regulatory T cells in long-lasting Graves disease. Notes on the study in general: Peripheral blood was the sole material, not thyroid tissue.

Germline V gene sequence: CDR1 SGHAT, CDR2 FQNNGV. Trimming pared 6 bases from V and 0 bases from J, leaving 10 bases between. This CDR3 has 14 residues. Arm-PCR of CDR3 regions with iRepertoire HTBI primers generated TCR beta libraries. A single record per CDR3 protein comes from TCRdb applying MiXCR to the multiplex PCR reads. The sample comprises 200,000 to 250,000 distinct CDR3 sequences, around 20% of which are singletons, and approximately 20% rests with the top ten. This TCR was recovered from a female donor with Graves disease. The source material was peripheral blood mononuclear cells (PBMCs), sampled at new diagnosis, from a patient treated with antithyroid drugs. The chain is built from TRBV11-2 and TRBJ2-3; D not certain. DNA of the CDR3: TGTGCCAGCAGGTTGGGGTGGAGCACAGATACGCAGTATTTT. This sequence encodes CASRLGWSTDTQYF.